The entry below gives a single T cell receptor (beta chain) sequence along with its context. TCR alpha and TCR beta cDNA libraries carrying sample barcodes and UMIs came from 5'RACE with constant-segment primers. TCRdb recomputed calls from the 5' RACE reads with MiXCR, one row per CDR3 protein. The sample carries around 250,000 distinct CDR3 sequences, 8.5% to 9.5% recorded once. The data were taken from a study of T-cell memory formation after mild COVID-19. The CDR3 length is 14 residues. CDR1 is DFQATT, CDR2 SNEGSKA, per germline (reference sequence). Unmatched junction bases numbered 6, after V lost 3 bases and J lost 2 bases.

The chain couples TRBV20-1 to TRBJ2-5; 7 nucleotides align to TRBD1. Sequencing was carried out using PBMCs or a T cell subset sorted from them (not recorded which). The receptor was derived from a young man who had mild COVID-19 (a few samples of this study predate the infection). Cell type and time point are not known. CDR3 DNA sequence: TGCAGTGCTAGTGACCCGGGACAGCAAGAGACCCAGTACTTC. Its protein is CSASDPGQQETQYF.